The source of this T cell receptor (beta chain) is a study of spatial heterogeneity in lung cancer. Germline CDR1 and CDR2: MNHEY and SMNVEV (reference sequence). The trim removed 4 bases at V and 4 bases at J, leaving 7 bases unmatched. The CDR3 spans 14 residues. Sample time point: sample taken at primary tumor resection. TCRdb re-called the 5' RACE reads with MiXCR, one entry per CDR3 protein. The table has 35,000 to 55,000 distinct CDR3 sequences, roughly 13% seen once; the top ten hold around 56%. This clonotype was seen more than once but under ten times. The chain uses TRBV27 and TRBJ2-7, with TRBD1 identical over 7 bases. The sequence came from a male donor with early-stage non-small cell lung cancer. The specimen was PBMCs, collected at surgery. The CDR3 region is CASSSGQIIYEQYF. The CDR3 coding sequence is TGTGCCAGCAGTTCGGGACAGATAATTTACGAGCAGTACTTC.